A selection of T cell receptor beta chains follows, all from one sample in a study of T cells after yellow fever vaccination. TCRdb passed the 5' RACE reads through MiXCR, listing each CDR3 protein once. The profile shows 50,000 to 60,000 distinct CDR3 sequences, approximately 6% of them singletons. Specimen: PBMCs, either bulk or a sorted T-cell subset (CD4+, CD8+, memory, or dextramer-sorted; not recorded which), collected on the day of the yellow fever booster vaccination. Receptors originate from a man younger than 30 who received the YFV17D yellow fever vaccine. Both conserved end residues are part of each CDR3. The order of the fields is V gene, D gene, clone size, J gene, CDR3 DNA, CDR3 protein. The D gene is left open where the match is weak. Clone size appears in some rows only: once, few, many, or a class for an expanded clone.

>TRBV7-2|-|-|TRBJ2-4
TGTGCCAGCAGCTTAGGGGGACACTTAGCCAAAAACATTCAGTACTTC
CASSLGGHLAKNIQYF
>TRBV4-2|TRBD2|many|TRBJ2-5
TGTGCCAGCAGCCAAGATGCTAGCGGGGGGGAGACCCAGTACTTC
CASSQDASGGETQYF
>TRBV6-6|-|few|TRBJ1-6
TGTGCCAGCAGTTACTCGACGGGCGATAATTCACCCCTCCACTTT
CASSYSTGDNSPLHF
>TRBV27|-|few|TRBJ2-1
TGTGCCAGCAGTGACCAGAGCAATGAGCAGTTCTTC
CASSDQSNEQFF
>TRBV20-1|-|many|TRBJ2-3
TGCAGTGCTAGGGAATCCCGTAAAGATACGCAGTATTTT
CSARESRKDTQYF
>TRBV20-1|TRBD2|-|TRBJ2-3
TGCAGTGCTAGAGATCGACTAGCCCCCACAGATACGCAGTATTTT
CSARDRLAPTDTQYF
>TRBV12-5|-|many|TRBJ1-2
TGTGCTAGTGGTTTGGTCTTGTACGGGCTACATGGCTATGGCTACACCTTC
CASGLVLYGLHGYGYTF
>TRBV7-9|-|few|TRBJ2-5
TGTGCCAGCAGCCTAGTAGGGCGGTTCCAAGAGACCCAGTACTTC
CASSLVGRFQETQYF
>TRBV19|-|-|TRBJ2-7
TGTGCCAGTAGTACCGGTTACCACGAGCAGTACTTC
CASSTGYHEQYF
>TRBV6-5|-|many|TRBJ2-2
TGTGCCAGCAGTTCCAGGGGGGCCACCGGGGAGCTGTTTTTT
CASSSRGATGELFF
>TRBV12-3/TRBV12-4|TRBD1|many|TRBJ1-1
TGTGCCAGCAGTACCCGACAGGGGATGGGGATCAGCACTGAAGCTTTCTTT
CASSTRQGMGISTEAFF
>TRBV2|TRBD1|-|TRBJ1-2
TGTGCCAGCAGGAAAGGGACAGGGACTAACTATGGCTACACCTTC
CASRKGTGTNYGYTF
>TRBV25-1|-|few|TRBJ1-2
TGTGCCAGCAGTGACCAAGCAGCCTACTATGGCTACACCTTC
CASSDQAAYYGYTF
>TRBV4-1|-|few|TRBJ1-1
TGCGCCAGCAGCCAGACCACACAGGGGAACACTGAAGCTTTCTTT
CASSQTTQGNTEAFF
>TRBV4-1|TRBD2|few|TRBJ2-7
TGCGCCAGCAGCCAAGCAACGGGGGGTGGCGACGAGCAGTACTTC
CASSQATGGGDEQYF
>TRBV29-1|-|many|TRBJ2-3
TGCAGCGCCAATACAGGGCTCCACACAGATACGCAGTATTTT
CSANTGLHTDTQYF
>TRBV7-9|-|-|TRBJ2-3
TGTGCCAGCAGCTTAGCGGCGGGAGATACGCAGTATTTT
CASSLAAGDTQYF
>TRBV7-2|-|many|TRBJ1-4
TGTGCCAGCAGCTCACAGACCTTGGGGAAACTGTTTTTT
CASSSQTLGKLFF
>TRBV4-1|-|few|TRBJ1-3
TGCGCCAGCAGCCAAGAGTCAGGGTGGTACACCATATATTTT
CASSQESGWYTIYF
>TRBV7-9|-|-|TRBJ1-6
TGTGCCAGCAACCTACAGGGTTCACCCCTCCACTTT
CASNLQGSPLHF
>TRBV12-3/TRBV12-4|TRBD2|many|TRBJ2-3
TGTGCCAGCAGTTGGAGGCGGGGGGGCGCGGATACGCAGTATTTT
CASSWRRGGADTQYF
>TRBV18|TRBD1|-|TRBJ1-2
TGTGCCAGCTCACCCACCACTCAGGGCCCGACAGGGACTTTTACTGGCTACACCTTC
CASSPTTQGPTGTFTGYTF